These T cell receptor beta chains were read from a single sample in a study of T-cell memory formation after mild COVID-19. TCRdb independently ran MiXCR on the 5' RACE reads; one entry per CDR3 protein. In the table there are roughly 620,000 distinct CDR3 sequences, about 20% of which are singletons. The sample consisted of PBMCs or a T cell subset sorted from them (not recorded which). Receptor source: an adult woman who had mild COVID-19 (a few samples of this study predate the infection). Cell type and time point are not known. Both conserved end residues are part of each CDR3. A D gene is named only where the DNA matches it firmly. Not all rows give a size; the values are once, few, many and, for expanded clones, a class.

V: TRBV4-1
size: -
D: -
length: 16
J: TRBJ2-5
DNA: TGCGCCAGCAGCCATGCCGGCTCCGGGGGTGGGGAGACCCAGTACTTC
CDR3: CASSHAGSGGGETQYF

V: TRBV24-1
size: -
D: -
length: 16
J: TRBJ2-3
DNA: TGTGCCACCAGTGATTTGGGGAGCGGGTTCACAGATACGCAGTATTTT
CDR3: CATSDLGSGFTDTQYF

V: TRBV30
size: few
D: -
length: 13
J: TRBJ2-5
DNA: TGTGCCTGGAGCGGGAATATCGGAGAGACCCAGTACTTC
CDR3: CAWSGNIGETQYF

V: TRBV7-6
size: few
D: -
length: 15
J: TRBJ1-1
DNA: TGTGCCAGCAGTAATCGGGGGCAGAGTAACACTGAAGCTTTCTTT
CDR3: CASSNRGQSNTEAFF

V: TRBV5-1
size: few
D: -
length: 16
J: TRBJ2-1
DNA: TGCGCCAGCAGCTTGACAGGAGGGGGTATTCACAATGAGCAGTTCTTC
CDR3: CASSLTGGGIHNEQFF

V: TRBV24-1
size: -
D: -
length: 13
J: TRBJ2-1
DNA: TGTGCCACCAGTGATTCGCTAGTGGAGGAGCAGTTCTTC
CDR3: CATSDSLVEEQFF

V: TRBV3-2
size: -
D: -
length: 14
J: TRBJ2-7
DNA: TGTGCCAGCAGCCAAGGGGTGCGGGAGCCCGAGCAGTACTTC
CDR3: CASSQGVREPEQYF

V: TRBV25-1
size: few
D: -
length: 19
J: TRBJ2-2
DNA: TGTGCCAGCAGTGAATTTGGAGGCCGACGGGGATCGAACACCGGGGAGCTGTTTTTT
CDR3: CASSEFGGRRGSNTGELFF

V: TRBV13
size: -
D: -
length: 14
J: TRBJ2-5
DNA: TGTGCCAGCAGCTTAGCCTCAGATGAAGAGACCCAGTACTTC
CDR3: CASSLASDEETQYF

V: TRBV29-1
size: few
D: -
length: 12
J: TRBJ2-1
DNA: TGCAGCGTCGAGGAGTCGGGCAGGGAGCAGTTCTTC
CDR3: CSVEESGREQFF

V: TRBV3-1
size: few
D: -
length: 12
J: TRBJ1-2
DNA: TGTGCCAGCAGGAGGGACGGCTATGGCTACACCTTC
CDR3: CASRRDGYGYTF

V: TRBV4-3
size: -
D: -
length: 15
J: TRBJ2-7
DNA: TGCGCCAGCAGCCAAGATAGGGCAGGGAGCTACGAGCAGTACTTC
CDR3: CASSQDRAGSYEQYF

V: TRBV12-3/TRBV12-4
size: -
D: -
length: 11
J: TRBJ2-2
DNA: TGTGCCAGCAGTCAAGGCAGGGAGCTGTTTTTT
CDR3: CASSQGRELFF

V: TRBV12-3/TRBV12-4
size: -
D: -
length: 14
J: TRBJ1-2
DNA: TGTGCCAGCAGTTTCCACGGCAGAAACTATGGCTACACCTTC
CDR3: CASSFHGRNYGYTF

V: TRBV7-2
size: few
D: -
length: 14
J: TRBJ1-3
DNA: TGTGCCAGCGCTCCGGAGAGATTTGGAAACACCATATATTTT
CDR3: CASAPERFGNTIYF

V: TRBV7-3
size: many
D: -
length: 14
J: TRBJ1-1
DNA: TGTGCCAGCAGCTTAATAGGGGGAGGCACTGAAGCTTTCTTT
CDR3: CASSLIGGGTEAFF

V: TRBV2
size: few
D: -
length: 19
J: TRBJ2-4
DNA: TGTGCCAGCAGTGAGAGGGAGACAGATGTTCTTTTGGCCAAAAACATTCAGTACTTC
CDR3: CASSERETDVLLAKNIQYF

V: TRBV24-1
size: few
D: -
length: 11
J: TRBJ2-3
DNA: TGTGCCACCGCCTTTTCAGATACGCAGTATTTT
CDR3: CATAFSDTQYF

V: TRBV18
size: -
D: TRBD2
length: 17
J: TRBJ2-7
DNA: TGTGCCAGCTCACCCTCGTACGGGGGACTAGGGTCTGACGAGCAGTACTTC
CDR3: CASSPSYGGLGSDEQYF

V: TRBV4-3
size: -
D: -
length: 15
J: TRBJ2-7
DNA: TGCGCCAGCAGCCAAGAAAGGTTGGGCCTCTACGAGCAGTACTTC
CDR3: CASSQERLGLYEQYF